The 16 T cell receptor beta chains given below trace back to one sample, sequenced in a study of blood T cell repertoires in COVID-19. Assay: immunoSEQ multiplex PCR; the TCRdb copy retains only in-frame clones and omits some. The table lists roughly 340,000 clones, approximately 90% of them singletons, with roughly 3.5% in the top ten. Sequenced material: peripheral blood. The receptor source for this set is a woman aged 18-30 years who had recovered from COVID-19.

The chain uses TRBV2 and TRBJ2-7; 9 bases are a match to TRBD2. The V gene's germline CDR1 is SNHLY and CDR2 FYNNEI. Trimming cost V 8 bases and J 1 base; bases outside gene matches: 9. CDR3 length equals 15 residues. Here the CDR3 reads CASGNPTSGSYEQYV. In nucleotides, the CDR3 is TGTGCCAGCGGGAACCCGACTAGCGGTTCCTACGAGCAGTACGTC.

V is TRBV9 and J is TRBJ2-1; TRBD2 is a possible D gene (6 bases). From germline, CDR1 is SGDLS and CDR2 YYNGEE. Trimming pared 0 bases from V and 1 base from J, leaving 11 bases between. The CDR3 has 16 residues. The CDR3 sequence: CASSVEVGGSYNEQFF. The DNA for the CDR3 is TGTGCCAGCAGCGTAGAGGTGGGGGGATCCTACAATGAGCAGTTCTTC.

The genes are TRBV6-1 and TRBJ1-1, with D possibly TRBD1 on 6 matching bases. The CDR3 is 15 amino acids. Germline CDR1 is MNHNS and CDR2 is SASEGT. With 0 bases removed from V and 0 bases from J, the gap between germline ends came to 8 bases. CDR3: CASSEAGTLNTEAFF. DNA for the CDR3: TGTGCCAGCAGTGAAGCGGGGACACTGAACACTGAAGCTTTCTTT.

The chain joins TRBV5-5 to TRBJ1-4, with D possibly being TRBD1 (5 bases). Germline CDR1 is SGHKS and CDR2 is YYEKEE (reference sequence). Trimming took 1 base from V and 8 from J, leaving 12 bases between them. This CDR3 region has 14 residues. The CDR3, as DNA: TGTGCCAGCAGCTTGTTAGTCAGGGTGGAAAAACTGTTTTTT. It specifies CASSLLVRVEKLFF.

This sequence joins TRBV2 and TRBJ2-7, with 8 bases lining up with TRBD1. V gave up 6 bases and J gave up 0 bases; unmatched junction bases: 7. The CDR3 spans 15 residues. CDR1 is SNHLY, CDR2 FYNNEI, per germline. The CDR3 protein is CASSSIGTGSYEQYV. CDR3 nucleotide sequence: TGTGCCAGCAGCTCAATTGGGACAGGCTCCTACGAGCAGTACGTC.

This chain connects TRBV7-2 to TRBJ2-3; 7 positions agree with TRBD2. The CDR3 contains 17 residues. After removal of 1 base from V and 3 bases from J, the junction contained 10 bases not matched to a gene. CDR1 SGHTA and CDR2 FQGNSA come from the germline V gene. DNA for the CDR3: TGTGCCAGCAGCTTAGAACGAGCGGGGATATCAACAGATACGCAGTATTTT. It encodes CASSLERAGISTDTQYF.

CDR3 bases: TGTGCCAGCAGCGTAGATCTCACCGGGGAGCTGTTTTTT. Protein product: CASSVDLTGELFF. The V gene is TRBV9, the J gene TRBJ2-2, with no clear D. The V and J ends lost 0 bases and 4 bases respectively, with 4 bases between them. Looked up from germline, CDR1 is SGDLS and CDR2 is YYNGEE. The CDR3 loop spans 13 amino acids.

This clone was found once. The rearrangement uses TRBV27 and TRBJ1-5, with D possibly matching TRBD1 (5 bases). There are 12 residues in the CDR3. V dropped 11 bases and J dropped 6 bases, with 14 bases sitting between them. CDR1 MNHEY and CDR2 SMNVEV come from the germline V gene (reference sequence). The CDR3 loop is CASGGGTQPQHF. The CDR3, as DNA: TGTGCCTCTGGGGGGGGAACTCAGCCCCAGCATTTT.

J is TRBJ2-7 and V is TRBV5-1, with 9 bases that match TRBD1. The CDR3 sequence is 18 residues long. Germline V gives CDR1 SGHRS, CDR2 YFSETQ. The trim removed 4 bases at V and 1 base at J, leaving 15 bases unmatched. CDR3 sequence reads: CASSPGGPRDRASYEQYV. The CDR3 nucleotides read TGCGCCAGCAGCCCAGGGGGGCCCCGGGACAGGGCTTCCTACGAGCAGTACGTC.

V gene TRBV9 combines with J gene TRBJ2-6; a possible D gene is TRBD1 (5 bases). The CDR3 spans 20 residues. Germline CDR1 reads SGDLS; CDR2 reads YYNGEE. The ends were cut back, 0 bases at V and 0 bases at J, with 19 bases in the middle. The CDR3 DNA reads TGTGCCAGCAGCGTAGGGTACCCAGGGAAACTTTTCTCTGGGGCCAACGTCCTGACTTTC. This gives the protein CASSVGYPGKLFSGANVLTF. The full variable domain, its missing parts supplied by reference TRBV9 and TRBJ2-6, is DSGVTQTPKHLITATGQRVTLRCSPRSGDLSVYWYQQSLDQGLQFLIQYYNGEERAKGNILERFSAQQFPDLHSELNLSSLELGDSALYFCASSVGYPGKLFSGANVLTFGAGSRLTVL.

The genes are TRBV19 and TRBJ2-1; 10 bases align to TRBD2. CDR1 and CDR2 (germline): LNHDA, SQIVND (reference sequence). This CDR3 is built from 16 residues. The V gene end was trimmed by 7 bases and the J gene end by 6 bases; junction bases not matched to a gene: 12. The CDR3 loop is CASTASGRGRGNEQFF. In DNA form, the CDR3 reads TGTGCCAGTACAGCTAGCGGGAGAGGTAGGGGCAATGAGCAGTTCTTC. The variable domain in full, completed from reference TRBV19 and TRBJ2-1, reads DGGITQSPKYLFRKEGQNVTLSCEQNLNHDAMYWYRQDPGQGLRLIYYSQIVNDFQKGDIAEGYSVSREKKESFPLTVTSAQKNPTAFYLCASTASGRGRGNEQFFGPGTRLTVL.

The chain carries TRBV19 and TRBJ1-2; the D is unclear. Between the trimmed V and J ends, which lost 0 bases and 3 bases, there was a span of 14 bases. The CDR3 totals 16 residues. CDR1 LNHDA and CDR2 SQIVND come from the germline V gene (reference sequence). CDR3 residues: CASSIEPPWAYYGYTF. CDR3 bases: TGTGCCAGTAGTATAGAACCGCCTTGGGCTTACTATGGCTACACCTTC.

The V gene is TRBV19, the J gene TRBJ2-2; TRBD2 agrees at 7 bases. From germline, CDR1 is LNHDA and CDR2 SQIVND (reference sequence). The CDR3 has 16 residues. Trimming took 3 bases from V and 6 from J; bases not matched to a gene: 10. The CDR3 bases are TGTGCCAGTAGTATGTGGGAGGGGAACGAGGCCGGGGAGCTGTTTTTT. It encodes CASSMWEGNEAGELFF.

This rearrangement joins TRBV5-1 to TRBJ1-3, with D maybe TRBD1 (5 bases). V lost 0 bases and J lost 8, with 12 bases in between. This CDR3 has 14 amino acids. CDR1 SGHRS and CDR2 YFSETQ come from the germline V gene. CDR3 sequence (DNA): TGCGCCAGCAGCTTGGGACAGTCAGGATACACCATATATTTT. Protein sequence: CASSLGQSGYTIYF.

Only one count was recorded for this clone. The CDR3, as DNA: TGTGCCAGCTCACCGACTAATAGCGGGAGTGTCCGAGATACGCAGTATTTT. It is translated as CASSPTNSGSVRDTQYF. The V call is TRBV18, the J call TRBJ2-3; 9 nucleotides match TRBD2. The V gene's germline CDR1 is KGHSH and CDR2 LQKENI. The CDR3 is 17 residues long. V lost 3 bases, J lost 5 bases, and 12 bases stayed unmatched. The whole variable domain, remainder taken from reference TRBV18 and TRBJ2-3, is NAGVMQNPRHLVRRRGQEARLRCSPMKGHSHVYWYRQLPEEGLKFMVYLQKENIIDESGMPKERFSAEFPKEGPSILRIQQVVRGDSAAYFCASSPTNSGSVRDTQYFGPGTRLTVL.

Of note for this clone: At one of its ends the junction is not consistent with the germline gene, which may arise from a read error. DNA of the CDR3: TGTGCCGCTGCTGGGACAGGGTATGACTACACCTTC. Protein: CAAAGTGYDYTF. This sequence joins TRBV24-1 and TRBJ1-2; 9 bases line up with TRBD1. CDR3 size: 12 residues. Germline V lookup: CDR1 KGHDR, CDR2 SFDVKD.